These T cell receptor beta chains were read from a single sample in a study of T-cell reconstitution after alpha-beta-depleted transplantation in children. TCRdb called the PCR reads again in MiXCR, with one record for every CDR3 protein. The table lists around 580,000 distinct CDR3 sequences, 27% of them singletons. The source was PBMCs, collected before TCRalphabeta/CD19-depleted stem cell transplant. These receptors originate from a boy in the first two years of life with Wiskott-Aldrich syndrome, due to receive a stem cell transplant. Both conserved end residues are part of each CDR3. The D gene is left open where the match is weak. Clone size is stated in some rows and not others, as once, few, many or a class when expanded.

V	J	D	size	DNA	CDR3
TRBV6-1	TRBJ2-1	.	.	TGTGCCAGCAGTGAAGCACGCGGCTACAATGAGCAGTTCTTC	CASSEARGYNEQFF
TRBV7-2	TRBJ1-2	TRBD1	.	TGTGCCAGCAGCTTAGTGCCGAGACAGGGGGCGCAAAATTATGGCTACACCTTC	CASSLVPRQGAQNYGYTF
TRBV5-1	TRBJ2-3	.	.	TGCGCCAGCAGTCAGGTTCGGGCGGGTCCCACAGATACGCAGTATTTT	CASSQVRAGPTDTQYF
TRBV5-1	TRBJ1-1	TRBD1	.	TGCGCCAGCAGCTCCCGGGACAGGTTGAACACTGAAGCTTTCTTT	CASSSRDRLNTEAFF
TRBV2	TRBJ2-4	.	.	TGTGCCAGCAAAACAGGTCCCCAAAACATTCAGTACTTC	CASKTGPQNIQYF
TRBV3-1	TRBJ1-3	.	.	TGTGCCAGCAGCCAAATTTTAGGGGCCTCTGGAAACACCATATATTTT	CASSQILGASGNTIYF
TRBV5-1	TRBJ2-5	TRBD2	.	TGCGCCAGCAGCTTGGCACCAGGACTAGCGGAAGAGACCCAGTACTTC	CASSLAPGLAEETQYF
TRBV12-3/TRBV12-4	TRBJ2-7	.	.	TGTGCCAGCAGTTCTCAGGGCGAGGTCAGCTCCTACGAGCAGTACTTC	CASSSQGEVSSYEQYF
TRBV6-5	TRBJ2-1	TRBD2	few	TGTGCCAGCAGTTCCGGACTAGCGGTTCGCAATGAGCAGTTCTTC	CASSSGLAVRNEQFF
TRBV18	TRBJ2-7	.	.	TGTGCCAGCTCACAAGGGACGAGCTACCTCCAGTACTTC	CASSQGTSYLQYF
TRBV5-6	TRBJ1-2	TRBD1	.	TGTGCCAGCAGCTTGACAGGGGGGAATGGCTACACCTTC	CASSLTGGNGYTF
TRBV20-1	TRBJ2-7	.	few	TGCAGTGGCGAGAGGTACGTCGAGCAGTACTTC	CSGERYVEQYF
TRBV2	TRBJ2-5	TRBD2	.	TGTGCCAGCAGGGCCGGGAGGGCCATAAGCGAGACCCAGTACTTC	CASRAGRAISETQYF
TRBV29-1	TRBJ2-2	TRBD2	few	TGCAGCGTACAGACTAGCGGGAGTGACACCGGGGAGCTGTTTTTT	CSVQTSGSDTGELFF
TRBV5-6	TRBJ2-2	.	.	TGTGCCAGCAGCTTGGCGGGGGTCGGGGAGCTGTTTTTT	CASSLAGVGELFF
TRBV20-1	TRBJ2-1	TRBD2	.	TGCAGTGGAGCGGGAGGGAGCTCCTACAATGAGCAGTTCTTC	CSGAGGSSYNEQFF
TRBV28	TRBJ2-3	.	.	TGTGCCAGCACTATTGGACGGCCGGATACGCAGTATTTT	CASTIGRPDTQYF
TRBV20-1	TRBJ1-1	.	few	TGCAGTGCGGGAAGGGTGCACACTGAAGCTTTCTTT	CSAGRVHTEAFF
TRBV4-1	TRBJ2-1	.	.	TGCGCCAGCAGCCAAGGCAGGACTAGGGGGAAGGAGCAGTTCTTC	CASSQGRTRGKEQFF
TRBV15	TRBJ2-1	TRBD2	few	TGTGCCACCAGCAGAGATCTAGCGGGACCACATGAGCAGTTCTTC	CATSRDLAGPHEQFF
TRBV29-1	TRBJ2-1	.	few	TGCAGCGCCTTCTCCTACAATGAGCAGTTCTTC	CSAFSYNEQFF
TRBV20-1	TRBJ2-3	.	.	TGCAGTGCTGGATCGGACTTAATCACAGATACGCAGTATTTT	CSAGSDLITDTQYF
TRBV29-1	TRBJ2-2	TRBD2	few	TGCAGCGTTGAGGTCGGACTAGCGGGAAACACCGGGGAGCTGTTTTTT	CSVEVGLAGNTGELFF
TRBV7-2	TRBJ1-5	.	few	TGTGCCAGCAGCTTAGTATTCAATCAGCCCCAGCATTTT	CASSLVFNQPQHF
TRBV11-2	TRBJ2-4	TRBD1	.	TGTGCCAGCAGCGCCTGGGTTCAGGGGGCATCGGCCAAAAACATTCAGTACTTC	CASSAWVQGASAKNIQYF
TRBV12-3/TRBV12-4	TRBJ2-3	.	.	TGTGCCAGCAGTTTTGGGCGGGCCACAGATACGCAGTATTTT	CASSFGRATDTQYF
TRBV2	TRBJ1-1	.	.	TGTGCCAGCCCCCCGAGAGACACAGGTTCCATGAACACTGAAGCTTTCTTT	CASPPRDTGSMNTEAFF
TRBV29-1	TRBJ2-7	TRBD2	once	TGCAGCGTTCGGGAGGACGGTATGTACGAGCAGTACTTC	CSVREDGMYEQYF
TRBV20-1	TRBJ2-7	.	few	TGCAGTGCTAGTTTAGGGCGACGGGAGGAGCAGTACTTC	CSASLGRREEQYF
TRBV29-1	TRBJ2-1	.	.	TGCAGCGTTGATAACGGGAATGAGCAGTTCTTC	CSVDNGNEQFF
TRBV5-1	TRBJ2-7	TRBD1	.	TGCGCCAGCAGCGTCCAGGGGGCCTTGAGGCAGTACTTC	CASSVQGALRQYF
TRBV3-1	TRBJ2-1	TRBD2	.	TGTGCCAGCAGCCGCACCGGACTAGCGGCGCCATCCTCCCTAGTTGAGCAGTTCTTC	CASSRTGLAAPSSLVEQFF
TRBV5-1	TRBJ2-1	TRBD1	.	TGCGCCAGCAGCTTCATGAGAGGGACAGGGAAAAGGAATGAGCAGTTCTTC	CASSFMRGTGKRNEQFF
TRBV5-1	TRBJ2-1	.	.	TGCGCCAGCAGCTTGGGGCAGTCGGGTGAGCAGTTCTTC	CASSLGQSGEQFF
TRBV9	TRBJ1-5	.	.	TGTGCCAGCAGCGTAGACGGTTCAAGGCAGCCCCAGCATTTT	CASSVDGSRQPQHF
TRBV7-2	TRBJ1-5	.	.	TGTGCCAGCAGCTCCTACAGGCTCAGTCAGCCCCAGCATTTT	CASSSYRLSQPQHF
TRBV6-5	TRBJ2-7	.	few	TGTGCCAGCAGTTACTTGGGGGCCAGCTCCTACGAGCAGTACTTC	CASSYLGASSYEQYF
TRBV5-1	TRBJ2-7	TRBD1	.	TGCGCCGGCAGCTTGGGGGACAGGTCCTACGAGCAGTACTTC	CAGSLGDRSYEQYF
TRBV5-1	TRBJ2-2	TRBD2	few	TGCGCCAGCACGGGGACTAGCGGCGCACGGGAGCTGTTTTTT	CASTGTSGARELFF
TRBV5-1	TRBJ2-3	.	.	TGCGCCAGCAGCTTGTATCAAGCGGATAGCACAGATACGCAGTATTTT	CASSLYQADSTDTQYF
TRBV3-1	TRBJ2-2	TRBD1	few	TGTGCCAGCAACAGGGGGACAGGGGTTAACACCGGGGAGCTGTTTTTT	CASNRGTGVNTGELFF
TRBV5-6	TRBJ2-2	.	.	TGTGCCAGCAGCCTTCGACAGGCCATGAACACCGGGGAGCTGTTTTTT	CASSLRQAMNTGELFF
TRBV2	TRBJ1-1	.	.	TGTGCCAGCAGCGCCGAGAGGGCGAACACTGAAGCTTTCTTT	CASSAERANTEAFF
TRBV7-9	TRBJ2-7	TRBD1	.	TGTGCCAGCAGCTCCGGGACAGGGTATGGCGAGCAGTACTTC	CASSSGTGYGEQYF
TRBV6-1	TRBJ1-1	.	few	TGTGCCAGCAGCCGTGGCAGGGGCACTGAAGCTTTCTTT	CASSRGRGTEAFF
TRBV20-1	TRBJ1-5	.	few	TGCAGTGCTAGAGGGGGGCAGGTCAGCAATCAGCCCCAGCATTTT	CSARGGQVSNQPQHF
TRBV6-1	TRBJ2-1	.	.	TGTGCCAGCAGTCCGCCCGGGCGTGATGAGCAGTTCTTC	CASSPPGRDEQFF
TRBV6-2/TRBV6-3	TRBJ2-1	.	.	TGTGCCAGCAGTTACGTCGTCCTAGCGCCGTACAATGAGCAGTTCTTC	CASSYVVLAPYNEQFF
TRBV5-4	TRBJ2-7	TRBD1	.	TGTGCCAGCAGCTTGGGATGGGGCAGGGGGAACTCCTACGAGCAGTACTTC	CASSLGWGRGNSYEQYF
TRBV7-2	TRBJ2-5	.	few	TGTGCCAGCAGCTTACCGGGGAATTCGGAGACCCAGTACTTC	CASSLPGNSETQYF
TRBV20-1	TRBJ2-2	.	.	TGCAGTGCTAGGCAAAAGTGGGAAACCGGGGAGCTGTTTTTT	CSARQKWETGELFF
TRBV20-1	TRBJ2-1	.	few	TGCAGTGCTAGAGCGGGAGCAGGTCCCAATGAGCAGTTCTTC	CSARAGAGPNEQFF
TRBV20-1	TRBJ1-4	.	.	TGCAGTGCTGAGCAGATAGACGGGAAGAATGAAAAACTGTTTTTT	CSAEQIDGKNEKLFF
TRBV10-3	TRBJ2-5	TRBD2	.	TGTGCCATCAGTTCGACTAGCGGGAGGTTAGAGACCCAGTACTTC	CAISSTSGRLETQYF
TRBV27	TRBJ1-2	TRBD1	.	TGTGCCAGCAGTTCACCGGACAGGGGGCAGGCTGGCTACACCTTC	CASSSPDRGQAGYTF
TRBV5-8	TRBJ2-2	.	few	TGTGCCAGCAGCTGGACAGTGACCGGGGAGCTGTTTTTT	CASSWTVTGELFF